The 15 T cell receptor beta chains given below trace back to one sample, sequenced in a study of blood T cell repertoires in COVID-19. Sequencing used immunoSEQ multiplex PCR; TCRdb keeps in-frame clones, though not all of them. The sample shows 200,000 to 250,000 clones, just over 85% of them seen only once. What was sequenced was PBMCs or T cells enriched from blood (not recorded which). These receptors were obtained from a woman aged 50 to 60 with acute COVID-19.

The V and J genes are TRBV28 and TRBJ2-6, with D perhaps TRBD1 (6 bases). This CDR3 spans 16 amino acids. CDR1 is MDHEN, CDR2 SYDVKM, per germline. Trimming removed 1 base from V and 0 bases from J, with 7 bases in between. The CDR3 bases are TGTGCCAGCAGTTTATTAGGGGGCTCTGGGGCCAACGTCCTGACTTTC. This encodes CASSLLGGSGANVLTF.

The V call is TRBV6-5, the J call TRBJ2-2; D uncertain. Trimming took off 8 bases at V and 9 bases at J, with 13 bases between the two ends. In germline, CDR1 is MNHEY, CDR2 SVGAGI. The CDR3 extends over 12 amino acids. DNA for the CDR3: TGTGCCAGCTCACAGACAACGTGGGAGCTGTTTTTT. Translated, it gives CASSQTTWELFF.

The gene calls are TRBV18 and TRBJ2-5; 7 bases are a match to TRBD1. The CDR3 contains 14 residues. Germline CDR1 and CDR2: KGHSH and LQKENI. V dropped 3 bases and J dropped 4; count of bases not matched to a gene: 5. The CDR3 sequence is CASSPTGSGETQYF. CDR3 bases: TGTGCCAGCTCACCGACAGGGAGTGGAGAGACCCAGTACTTC.

The chain links TRBV7-2 to TRBJ2-7; the D gene is possibly TRBD1 (6 bases). Per germline, CDR1 SGHTA and CDR2 FQGNSA. With 5 bases removed from V and 8 bases from J, the gap between germline ends came to 22 bases. CDR3 size: 15 residues. The CDR3 DNA reads as TGTGCCAGCAGCAACGACAGGTCCGCATTTGAGAAGCAGTACTTC. It is translated as CASSNDRSAFEKQYF.

The chain joins TRBV9 to TRBJ2-2; possibly TRBD2 for D (5 bases). Trimming cost V 0 bases and J 5 bases, with 8 bases left between them. Germline values: CDR1 SGDLS, CDR2 YYNGEE. CDR3 length: 14 residues. Here the CDR3 DNA reads TGTGCCAGCAGCGTAGTACGGGATACCGGGGAGCTGTTTTTT. Translated, it gives CASSVVRDTGELFF.

V gene TRBV19 combines with J gene TRBJ2-2, with TRBD1 identical over 8 bases. The CDR3 has 16 residues. From germline, CDR1 is LNHDA and CDR2 SQIVND (reference sequence). The J segment lost 6 bases and the V segment lost 3 bases, leaving 9 bases of the junction unmatched. DNA of the CDR3: TGTGCCAGTAGTATCGGGCAGGGGGCGCTCGCCGGGGAGCTGTTTTTT. This gives the protein CASSIGQGALAGELFF.

V is TRBV10-2 and J is TRBJ2-7, with 11 bases that match TRBD2. There are 14 residues in the CDR3. V gave up 3 bases and J gave up 3 bases; unmatched junction bases: 1. The germline CDR1 and CDR2 sequences are WSHSY and SAAADI. The CDR3 region has the DNA TGCGCCAGCAGTGAAGGACTAGCGGGCTACGAGCAGTACTTC. It translates to CASSEGLAGYEQYF.

This clone was observed a single time. This chain links TRBV9 with TRBJ2-7; 9 bases align to TRBD2. Losses at the gene ends were 4 bases for V and 7 bases for J; bases not matched to a gene: 9. CDR3 length: 14 residues. Germline V gives CDR1 SGDLS, CDR2 YYNGEE. CDR3 sequence (DNA): TGTGCCAGCAGCTTATTAGCGGGAGACAGGGAGCAGTACTTC. This gives the protein CASSLLAGDREQYF.

The chain links TRBV27 to TRBJ1-2, with 10 nucleotides matching TRBD1. CDR1 is MNHEY and CDR2 is SMNVEV in the germline V gene (reference sequence). CDR3 length equals 18 residues. V trimming: 1 base; J trimming: 3 bases; junction bases outside the gene matches: 11. The CDR3 here is CASSLLSPGQGLYYGYTF. In nucleotides, the CDR3 is TGTGCCAGCAGTTTATTGTCACCGGGACAGGGGCTCTACTATGGCTACACCTTC.

This chain joins TRBV7-3 and TRBJ2-5; 8 nucleotides align to TRBD2. The CDR3 runs to 14 residues. The V gene's germline CDR1 is SGHTA and CDR2 FQGTGA. After removal of 2 bases from V and 5 bases from J, the junction contained 4 bases not matched to a gene. This CDR3 is CASSLGGTRETQYF. The CDR3, as DNA: TGTGCCAGCAGCTTAGGGGGGACTAGGGAGACCCAGTACTTC.

The chain uses TRBV19 and TRBJ2-1; 11 positions agree with TRBD2. Per germline, CDR1 LNHDA and CDR2 SQIVND (reference sequence). This CDR3 has 16 amino acids. V was pared by 7 bases and J by 0 bases, with 5 bases of the junction left unmatched. CDR3 bases: TGTGCCAGTAACCCTAGCGGGAGGAGCTCCTACAATGAGCAGTTCTTC. Translation gives CASNPSGRSSYNEQFF.

This chain joins TRBV4-3 and TRBJ2-1, with D tentatively TRBD2 (5 bases). Germline-derived CDR1 and CDR2 are LGHNA and YSLEER. The V and J ends lost 2 bases and 5 bases respectively, with 10 bases between them. This CDR3 spans 14 amino acids. CDR3 sequence reads: CASSQLMRDNEQFF. Written as DNA, the CDR3 is TGCGCCAGCAGCCAACTCATGAGGGACAATGAGCAGTTCTTC.

The chain links TRBV28 to TRBJ1-5; TRBD1 matches at 7 bases. The germline gives CDR1 MDHEN, CDR2 SYDVKM. The CDR3 is 15 amino acids. With V trimmed by 6 bases and J by 4 bases, 9 bases remained unmatched. The CDR3 is CASSQAGTDNQPQHF. The CDR3 DNA follows: TGTGCCAGCAGCCAGGCCGGGACAGATAATCAGCCCCAGCATTTT.

This clone is a singleton in its sample. The chain carries TRBV24-1 and TRBJ1-6; 7 bases agree with TRBD1. The CDR3 runs 13 residues. Losses at the gene ends were 9 bases for V and 6 bases for J; bases not matched to a gene: 4. In germline, CDR1 is KGHDR, CDR2 SFDVKD. The DNA for the CDR3 is TGTGCCACCCGGGACAGCGGTAATTCACCCCTCCACTTT. Its translation: CATRDSGNSPLHF.

The rearrangement uses TRBV7-9 and TRBJ1-4, with D perhaps TRBD1 (5 bases). V lost 5 bases and J lost 3, with 19 bases in between. The germline V gene encodes CDR1 SEHNR and CDR2 FQNEAQ (reference sequence). The CDR3 extends over 17 amino acids. The CDR3 reads CASSPRGRGSANEKLFF. The CDR3 DNA follows: TGTGCCAGCAGCCCGCGGGGTCGGGGGTCCGCTAATGAAAAACTGTTTTTT.